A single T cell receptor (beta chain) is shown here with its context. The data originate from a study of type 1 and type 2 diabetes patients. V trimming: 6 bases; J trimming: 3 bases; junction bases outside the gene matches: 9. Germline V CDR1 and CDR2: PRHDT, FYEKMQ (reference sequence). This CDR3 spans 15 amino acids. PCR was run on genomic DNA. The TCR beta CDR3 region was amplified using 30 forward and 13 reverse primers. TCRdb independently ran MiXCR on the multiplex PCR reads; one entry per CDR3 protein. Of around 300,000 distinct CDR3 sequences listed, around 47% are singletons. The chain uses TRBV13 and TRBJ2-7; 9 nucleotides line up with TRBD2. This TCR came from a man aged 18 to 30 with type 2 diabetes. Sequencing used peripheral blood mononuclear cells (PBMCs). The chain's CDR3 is CASSPDSGGFYEQYF. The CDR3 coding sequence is TGTGCCAGCAGTCCGGATAGCGGGGGCTTCTACGAGCAGTACTTC.